The entry below gives a single T cell receptor beta chain sequence along with its context. Its antigen is unidentified. The data were taken from a study of shared clonotypes between healthy human individuals. Study results and caveats: The rarefaction results pointed to incomplete sorted-subset sequencing despite large depth. Naive subsets typically showed greater estimated richness than memory subsets.

Germline loops: CDR1 SEHNR, CDR2 FQNEAQ (reference sequence). J was trimmed by 6 bases and V by 2 bases; bases with no gene match: 3. The CDR3 is 14 residues long. Authors' methods: Filtering differed, since immunoSEQ gave only junction sequences and no quality scores. Only in-frame clones appear in the TCRdb table, and some are missing; sequencing was by immunoSEQ multiplex PCR. The V and J calls and clone size were taken over from that table, and D and trimming were inferred from the DNA. The sample lists about 1 million clones, under 80% occurring once. The receptor's source is a young man in good health. The sample comprised memory CD4+ T cells sorted from blood. Subset defined: CD45RA-negative fraction. The V gene is TRBV7-9, the J gene TRBJ2-7; 11 positions match TRBD1. The CDR3 nucleotides are TGTGCCAGCAGCTTACGGACAGGGGGCGGCGAGCAGTACTTC. Residues: CASSLRTGGGEQYF.